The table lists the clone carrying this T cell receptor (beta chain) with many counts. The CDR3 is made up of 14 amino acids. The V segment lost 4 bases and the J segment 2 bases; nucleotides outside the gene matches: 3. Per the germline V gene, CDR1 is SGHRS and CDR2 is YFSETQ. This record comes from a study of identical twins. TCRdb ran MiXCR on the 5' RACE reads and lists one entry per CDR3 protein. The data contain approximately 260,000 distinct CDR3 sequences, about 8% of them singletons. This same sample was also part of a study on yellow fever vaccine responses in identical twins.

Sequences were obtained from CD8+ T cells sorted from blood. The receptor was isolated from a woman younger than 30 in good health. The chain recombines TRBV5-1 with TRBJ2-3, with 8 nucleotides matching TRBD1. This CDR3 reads CASSTDRDTDTQYF. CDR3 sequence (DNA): TGCGCCAGCAGCACGGACAGGGACACAGATACGCAGTATTTT. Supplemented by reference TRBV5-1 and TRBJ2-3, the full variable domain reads KAGVTQTPRYLIKTRGQQVTLSCSPISGHRSVSWYQQTPGQGLQFLFEYFSETQRNKGNFPGRFSGRQFSNSRSEMNVSTLELGDSALYLCASSTDRDTDTQYFGPGTRLTVL.